This T cell receptor (beta chain) stems from a study of regulatory T cells in long-lasting Graves disease. Specified time point: newly diagnosed GD, antithyroid drugs for less than 3 months. PBMC RNA was the source of the TCR library. Remarks on this clonotype: Antigen specificity is unknown.

The authors built TCR beta libraries using iRepertoire HTBI primers and Arm-PCR of CDR3 regions. In the authors' methods: Throughout the samples, researchers identified fewer than 80 TRBV and about 15 TRBJ segments. TCRdb fed the multiplex PCR reads into MiXCR, producing one record per CDR3 protein. The V and J calls and clone size come from TCRdb's table, not from the authors' own analysis. The sample lists over 500,000 distinct CDR3 sequences; 16% were seen once. J lost 2 bases, V lost 5 bases, and 12 bases had no gene match. From germline, CDR1 is SGHRS and CDR2 YFSETQ. This CDR3 region has 16 residues. General study points: Reduced TCR diversity was observed in persistent Graves' patients versus newly diagnosed patients.

In addition, the sample was reused for a study of T cells in Graves' hyperthyroidism and ophthalmopathy. According to that study: Using the HTBI primer set, a first-round RT-PCR was run on the TCR CDR3. Most thyroid-expanded clonotypes above 0.001 were also found in blood.

Source: peripheral blood mononuclear cells (PBMCs), taken at new diagnosis, from a patient treated with antithyroid drugs. The chain links TRBV5-1 to TRBJ2-7; 8 nucleotides agree with TRBD1. The receptor was isolated from a woman aged 25 to 39 with Graves disease. The CDR3 here is CASRTTTQGAPYEQYF. CDR3 DNA sequence: TGCGCCAGCAGAACGACGACCCAGGGGGCCCCCTACGAGCAGTACTTC.